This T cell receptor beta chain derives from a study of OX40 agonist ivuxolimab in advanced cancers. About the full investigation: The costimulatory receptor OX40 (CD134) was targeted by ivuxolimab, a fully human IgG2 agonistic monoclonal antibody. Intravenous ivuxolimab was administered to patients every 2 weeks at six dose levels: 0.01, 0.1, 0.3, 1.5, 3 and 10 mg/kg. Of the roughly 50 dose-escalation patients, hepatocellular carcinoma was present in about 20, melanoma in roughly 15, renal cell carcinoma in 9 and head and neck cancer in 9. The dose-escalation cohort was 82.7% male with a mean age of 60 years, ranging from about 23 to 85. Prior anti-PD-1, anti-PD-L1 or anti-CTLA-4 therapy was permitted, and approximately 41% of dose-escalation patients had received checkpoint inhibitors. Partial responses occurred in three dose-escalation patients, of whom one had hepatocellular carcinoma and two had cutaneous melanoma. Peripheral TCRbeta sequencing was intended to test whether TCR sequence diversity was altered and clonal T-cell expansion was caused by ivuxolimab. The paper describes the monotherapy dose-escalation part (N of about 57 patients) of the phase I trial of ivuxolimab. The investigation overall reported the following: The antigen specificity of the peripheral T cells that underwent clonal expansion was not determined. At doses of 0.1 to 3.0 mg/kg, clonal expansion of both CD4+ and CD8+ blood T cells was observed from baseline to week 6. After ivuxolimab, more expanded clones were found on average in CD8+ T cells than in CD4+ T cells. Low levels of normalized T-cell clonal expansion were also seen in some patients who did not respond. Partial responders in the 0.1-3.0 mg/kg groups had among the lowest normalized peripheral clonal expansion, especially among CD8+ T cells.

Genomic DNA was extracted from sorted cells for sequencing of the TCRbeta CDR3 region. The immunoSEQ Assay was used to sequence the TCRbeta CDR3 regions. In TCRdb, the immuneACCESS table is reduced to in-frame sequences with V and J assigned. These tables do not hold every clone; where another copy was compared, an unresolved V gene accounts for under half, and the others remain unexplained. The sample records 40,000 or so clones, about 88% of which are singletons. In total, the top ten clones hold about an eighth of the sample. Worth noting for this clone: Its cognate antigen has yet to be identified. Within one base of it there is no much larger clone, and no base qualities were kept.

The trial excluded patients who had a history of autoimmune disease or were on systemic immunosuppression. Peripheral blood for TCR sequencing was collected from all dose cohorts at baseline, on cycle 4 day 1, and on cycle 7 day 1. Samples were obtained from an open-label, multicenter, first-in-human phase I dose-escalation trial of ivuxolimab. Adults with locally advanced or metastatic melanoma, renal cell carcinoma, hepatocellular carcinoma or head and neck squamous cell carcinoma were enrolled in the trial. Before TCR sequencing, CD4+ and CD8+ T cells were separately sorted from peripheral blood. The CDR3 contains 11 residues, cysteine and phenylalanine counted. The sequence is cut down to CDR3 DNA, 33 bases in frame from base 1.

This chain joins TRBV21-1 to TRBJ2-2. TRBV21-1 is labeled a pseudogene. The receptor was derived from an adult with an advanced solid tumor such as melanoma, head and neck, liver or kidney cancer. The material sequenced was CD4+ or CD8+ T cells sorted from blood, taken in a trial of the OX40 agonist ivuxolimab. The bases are TGTGCCAAGGGGGGCCCGGGGGAGCTGTTTTTT. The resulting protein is CAKGGPGELFF.